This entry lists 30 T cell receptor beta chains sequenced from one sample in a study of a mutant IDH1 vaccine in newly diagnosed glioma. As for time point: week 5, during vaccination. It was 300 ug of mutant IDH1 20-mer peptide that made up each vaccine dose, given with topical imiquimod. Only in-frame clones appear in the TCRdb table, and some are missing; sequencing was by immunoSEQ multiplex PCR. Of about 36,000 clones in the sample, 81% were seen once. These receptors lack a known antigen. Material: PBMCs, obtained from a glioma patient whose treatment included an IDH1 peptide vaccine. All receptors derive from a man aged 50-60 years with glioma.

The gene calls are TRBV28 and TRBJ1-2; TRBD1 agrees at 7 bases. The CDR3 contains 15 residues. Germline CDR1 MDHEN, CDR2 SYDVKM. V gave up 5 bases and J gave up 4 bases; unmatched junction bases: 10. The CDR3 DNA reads TGTGCCAGCAGTCTTACCCGGGGACAGAGCTATGGCTACACCTTC. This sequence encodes CASSLTRGQSYGYTF.

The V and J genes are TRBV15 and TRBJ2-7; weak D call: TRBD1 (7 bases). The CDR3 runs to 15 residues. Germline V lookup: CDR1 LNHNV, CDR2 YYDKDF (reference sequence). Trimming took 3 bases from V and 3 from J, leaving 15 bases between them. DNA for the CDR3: TGTGCCACCAGCAGGGAGGGGGACAGTCACTACGAGCAGTACTTC. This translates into CATSREGDSHYEQYF.

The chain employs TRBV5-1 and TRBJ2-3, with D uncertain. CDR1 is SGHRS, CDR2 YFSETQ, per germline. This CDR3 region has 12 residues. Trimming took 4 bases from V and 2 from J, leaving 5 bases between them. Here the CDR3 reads CASSPDTDTQYF. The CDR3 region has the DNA TGCGCCAGCAGCCCTGACACAGATACGCAGTATTTT.

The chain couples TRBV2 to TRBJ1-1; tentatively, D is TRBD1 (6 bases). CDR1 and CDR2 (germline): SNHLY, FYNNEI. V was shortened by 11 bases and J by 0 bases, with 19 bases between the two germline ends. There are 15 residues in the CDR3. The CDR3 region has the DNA TGTGCCTCTGGGTCGGACAGAGCTTTGAACACTGAAGCTTTCTTT. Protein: CASGSDRALNTEAFF. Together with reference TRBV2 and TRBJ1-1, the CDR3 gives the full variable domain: EPEVTQTPSHQVTQMGQEVILRCVPISNHLYFYWYRQILGQKVEFLVSFYNNEISEKSEIFDDQFSVERPDGSNFTLKIRSTKLEDSAMYFCASGSDRALNTEAFFGQGTRLTVV.

The CDR3 is CASSFGTADRGLNTEAFF. In DNA form, the CDR3 reads TGTGCCAGCAGTTTTGGGACTGCTGACAGGGGGCTGAACACTGAAGCTTTCTTT. This chain connects TRBV28 to TRBJ1-1, with 10 bases aligning to TRBD1. With 3 bases clipped from V and 0 bases from J, the junction kept 10 bases outside the gene matches. In germline, CDR1 is MDHEN, CDR2 SYDVKM. The CDR3 length is 18 residues.

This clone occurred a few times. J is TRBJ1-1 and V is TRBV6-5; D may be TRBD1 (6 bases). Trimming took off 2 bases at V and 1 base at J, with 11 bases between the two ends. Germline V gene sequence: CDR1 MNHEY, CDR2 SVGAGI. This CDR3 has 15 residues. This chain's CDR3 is CASSYGDRPNTEAFF. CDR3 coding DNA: TGTGCCAGCAGTTACGGTGACAGGCCGAACACTGAAGCTTTCTTT.

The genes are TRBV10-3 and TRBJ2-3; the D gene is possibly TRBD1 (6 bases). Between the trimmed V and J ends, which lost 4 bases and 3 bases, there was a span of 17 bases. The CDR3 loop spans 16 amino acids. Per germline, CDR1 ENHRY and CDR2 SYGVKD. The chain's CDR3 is CAISGNSEGETDTQYF. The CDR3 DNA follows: TGTGCCATCAGTGGAAATAGCGAGGGGGAAACAGATACGCAGTATTTT.

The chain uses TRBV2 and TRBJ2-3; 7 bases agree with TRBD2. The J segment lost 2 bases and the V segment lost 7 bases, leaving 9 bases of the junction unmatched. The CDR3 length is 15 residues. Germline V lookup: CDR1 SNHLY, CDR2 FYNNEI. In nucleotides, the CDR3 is TGTGCCAGCATCGGCCTAGCGGTACCCACAGATACGCAGTATTTT. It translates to CASIGLAVPTDTQYF.

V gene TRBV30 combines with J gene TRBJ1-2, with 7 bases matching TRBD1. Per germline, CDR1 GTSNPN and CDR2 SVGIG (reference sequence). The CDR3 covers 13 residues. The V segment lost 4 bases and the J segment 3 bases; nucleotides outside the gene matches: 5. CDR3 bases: TGTGCCTGGACCGGAACAGGGGACTATGGCTACACCTTC. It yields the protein CAWTGTGDYGYTF.

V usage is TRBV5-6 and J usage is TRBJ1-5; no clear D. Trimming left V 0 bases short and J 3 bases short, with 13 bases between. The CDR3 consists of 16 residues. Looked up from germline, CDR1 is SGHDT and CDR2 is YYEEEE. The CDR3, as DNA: TGTGCCAGCAGCTTGGCGACTCAGCAACACAATCAGCCCCAGCATTTT. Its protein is CASSLATQQHNQPQHF.

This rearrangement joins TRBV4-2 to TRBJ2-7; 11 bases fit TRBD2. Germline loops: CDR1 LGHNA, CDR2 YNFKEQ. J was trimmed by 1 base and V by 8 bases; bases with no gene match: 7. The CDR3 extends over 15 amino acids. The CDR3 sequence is CASGPLAGGSYEQYF. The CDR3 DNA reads TGTGCCAGCGGTCCTCTAGCGGGAGGATCCTACGAGCAGTACTTC.

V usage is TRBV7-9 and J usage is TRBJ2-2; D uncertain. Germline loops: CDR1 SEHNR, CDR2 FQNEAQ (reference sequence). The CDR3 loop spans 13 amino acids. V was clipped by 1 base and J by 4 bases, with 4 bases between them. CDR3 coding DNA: TGTGCCAGCAGCTTAGAAGGCACCGGGGAGCTGTTTTTT. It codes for CASSLEGTGELFF.

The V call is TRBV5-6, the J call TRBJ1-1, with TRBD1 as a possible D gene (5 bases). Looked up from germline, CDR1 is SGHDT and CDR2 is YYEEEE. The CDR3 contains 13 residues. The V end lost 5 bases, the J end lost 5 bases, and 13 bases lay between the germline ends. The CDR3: CASSPGRRTEAFF. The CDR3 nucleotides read TGTGCCAGCAGTCCAGGGAGGCGGACTGAAGCTTTCTTT.

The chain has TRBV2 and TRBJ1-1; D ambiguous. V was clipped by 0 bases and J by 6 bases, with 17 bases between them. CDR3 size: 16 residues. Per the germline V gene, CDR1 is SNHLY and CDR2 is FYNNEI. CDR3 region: CASSEALGRPQAEAFF. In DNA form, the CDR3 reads TGTGCCAGCAGTGAAGCGCTGGGCCGACCCCAGGCTGAAGCTTTCTTT.

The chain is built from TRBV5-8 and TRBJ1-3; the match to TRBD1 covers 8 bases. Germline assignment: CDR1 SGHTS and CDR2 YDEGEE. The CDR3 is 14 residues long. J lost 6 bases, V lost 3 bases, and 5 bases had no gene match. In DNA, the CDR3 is TGTGCCAGCAGCTGGCCGGGACAGGCAAACACCATATATTTT. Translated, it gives CASSWPGQANTIYF.

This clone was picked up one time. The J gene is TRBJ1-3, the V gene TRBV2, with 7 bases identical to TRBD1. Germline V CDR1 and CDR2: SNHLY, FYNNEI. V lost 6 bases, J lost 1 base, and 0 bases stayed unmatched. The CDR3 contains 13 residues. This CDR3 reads CASRGQSGNTIYF. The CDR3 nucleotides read TGTGCCAGCAGGGGACAGTCTGGAAACACCATATATTTT. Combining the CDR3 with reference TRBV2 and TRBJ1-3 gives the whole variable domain EPEVTQTPSHQVTQMGQEVILRCVPISNHLYFYWYRQILGQKVEFLVSFYNNEISEKSEIFDDQFSVERPDGSNFTLKIRSTKLEDSAMYFCASRGQSGNTIYFGEGSWLTVV.

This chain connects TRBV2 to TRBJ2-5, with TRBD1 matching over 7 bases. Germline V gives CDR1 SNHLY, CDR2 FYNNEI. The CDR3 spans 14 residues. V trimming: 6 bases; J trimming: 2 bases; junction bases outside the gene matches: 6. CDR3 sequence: CASSRDRQQETQYF. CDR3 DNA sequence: TGTGCCAGCAGCCGGGACAGACAACAAGAGACCCAGTACTTC.

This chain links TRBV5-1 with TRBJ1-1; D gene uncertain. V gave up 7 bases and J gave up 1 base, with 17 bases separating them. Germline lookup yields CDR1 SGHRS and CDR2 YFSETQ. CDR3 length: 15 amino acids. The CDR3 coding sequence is TGCGCCAGCCGGGCCTTCCGCAATCAGAACACTGAAGCTTTCTTT. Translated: CASRAFRNQNTEAFF. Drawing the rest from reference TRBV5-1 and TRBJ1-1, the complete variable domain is KAGVTQTPRYLIKTRGQQVTLSCSPISGHRSVSWYQQTPGQGLQFLFEYFSETQRNKGNFPGRFSGRQFSNSRSEMNVSTLELGDSALYLCASRAFRNQNTEAFFGQGTRLTVV.

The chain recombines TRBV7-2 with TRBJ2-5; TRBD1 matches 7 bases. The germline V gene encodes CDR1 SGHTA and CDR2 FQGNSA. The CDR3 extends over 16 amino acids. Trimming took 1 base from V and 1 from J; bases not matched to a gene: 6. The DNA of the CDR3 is TGTGCCAGCAGCTTAGAAAAGGGGACAGTCCAAGAGACCCAGTACTTC. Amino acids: CASSLEKGTVQETQYF.

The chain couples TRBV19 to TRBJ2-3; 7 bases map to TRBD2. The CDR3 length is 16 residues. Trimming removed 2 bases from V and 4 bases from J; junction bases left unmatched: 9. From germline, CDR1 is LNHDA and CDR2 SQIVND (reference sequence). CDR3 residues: CASSIPPSGEPDTQYF. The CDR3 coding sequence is TGTGCCAGTAGTATACCCCCGAGCGGGGAACCAGATACGCAGTATTTT.

CDR3 in DNA: TGCGCCAGCTCCCCAGGGGGGCTGGAGACCCAGTACTTC. Translation: CASSPGGLETQYF. The V gene is TRBV5-1, the J gene TRBJ2-5, with D maybe TRBD1 (7 bases). Germline lookup yields CDR1 SGHRS and CDR2 YFSETQ. The length of the CDR3 is 13 residues. V shed 7 bases and J shed 5 bases, with 15 bases lying between them.

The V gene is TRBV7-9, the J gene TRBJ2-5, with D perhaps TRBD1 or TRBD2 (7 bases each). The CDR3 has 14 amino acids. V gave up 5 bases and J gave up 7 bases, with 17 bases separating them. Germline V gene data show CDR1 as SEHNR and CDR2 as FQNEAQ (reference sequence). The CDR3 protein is CASSAPGQRGTQYF. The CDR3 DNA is TGTGCCAGCAGCGCTCCGGGACAGCGGGGGACCCAGTACTTC.

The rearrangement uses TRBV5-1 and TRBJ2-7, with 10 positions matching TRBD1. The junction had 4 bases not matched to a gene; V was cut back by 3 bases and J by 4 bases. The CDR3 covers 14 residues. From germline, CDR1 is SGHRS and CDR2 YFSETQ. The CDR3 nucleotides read TGCGCCAGCAGCTCGACAGGGGGCGATTACGAGCAGTACTTC. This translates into CASSSTGGDYEQYF.

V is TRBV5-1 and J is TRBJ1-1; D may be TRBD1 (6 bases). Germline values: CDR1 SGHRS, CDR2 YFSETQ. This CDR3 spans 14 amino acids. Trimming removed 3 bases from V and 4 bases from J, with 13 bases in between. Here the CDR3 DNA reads TGCGCCAGCAGCTCGACCGCAGGGGCCACTGAAGCTTTCTTT. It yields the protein CASSSTAGATEAFF.

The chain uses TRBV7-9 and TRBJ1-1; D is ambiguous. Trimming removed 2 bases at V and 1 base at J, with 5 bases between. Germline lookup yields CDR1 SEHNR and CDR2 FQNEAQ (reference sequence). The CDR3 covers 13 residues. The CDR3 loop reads CASSLWGNTEAFF. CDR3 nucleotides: TGTGCCAGCAGCTTATGGGGGAACACTGAAGCTTTCTTT.

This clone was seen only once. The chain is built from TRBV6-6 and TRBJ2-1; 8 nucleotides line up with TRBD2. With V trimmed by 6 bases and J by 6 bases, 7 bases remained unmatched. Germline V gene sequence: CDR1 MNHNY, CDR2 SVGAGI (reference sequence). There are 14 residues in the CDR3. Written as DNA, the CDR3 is TGTGCCAGCAGCCCCCGGACTAGCCGCAATGAGCAGTTCTTC. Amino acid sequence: CASSPRTSRNEQFF.

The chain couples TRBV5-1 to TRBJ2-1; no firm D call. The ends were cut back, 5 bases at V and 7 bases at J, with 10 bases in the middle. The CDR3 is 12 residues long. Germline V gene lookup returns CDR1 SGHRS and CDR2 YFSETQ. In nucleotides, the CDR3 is TGCGCCAGCAGGGTTGGGTCGAATGAGCAGTTCTTC. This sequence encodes CASRVGSNEQFF.

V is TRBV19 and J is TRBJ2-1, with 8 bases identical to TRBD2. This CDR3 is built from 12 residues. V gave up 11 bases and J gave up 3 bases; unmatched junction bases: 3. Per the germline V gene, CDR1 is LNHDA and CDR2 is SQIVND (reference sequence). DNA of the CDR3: TGTGCCTCGGCGGGAGGCTACAATGAGCAGTTCTTC. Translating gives CASAGGYNEQFF. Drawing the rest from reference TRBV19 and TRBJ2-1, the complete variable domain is DGGITQSPKYLFRKEGQNVTLSCEQNLNHDAMYWYRQDPGQGLRLIYYSQIVNDFQKGDIAEGYSVSREKKESFPLTVTSAQKNPTAFYLCASAGGYNEQFFGPGTRLTVL.

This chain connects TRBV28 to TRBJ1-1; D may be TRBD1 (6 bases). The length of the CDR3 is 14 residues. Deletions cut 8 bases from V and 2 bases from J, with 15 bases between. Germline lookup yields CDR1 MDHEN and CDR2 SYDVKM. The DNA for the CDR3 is TGTGCCAGCGGGCCCCGAGGGGGAAACACTGAAGCTTTCTTT. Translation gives CASGPRGGNTEAFF.

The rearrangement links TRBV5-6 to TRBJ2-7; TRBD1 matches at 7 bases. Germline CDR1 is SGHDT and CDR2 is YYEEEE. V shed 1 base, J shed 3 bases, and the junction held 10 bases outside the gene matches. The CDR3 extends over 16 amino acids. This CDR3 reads CASSLRWDSLFYEQYF. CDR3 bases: TGTGCCAGCAGCTTGCGTTGGGACAGTCTTTTCTACGAGCAGTACTTC.